These T cell receptor beta chains were read from a single sample in a study of cytotoxic CD8 clonotypes in ibrutinib-treated CLL. TCRdb's table, derived via immunoSEQ multiplex PCR, lists solely in-frame clones and lacks some. Of roughly 250,000 clones in the sample, under 80% were seen once. The specimen was PBMCs, collected after 24 months of ibrutinib treatment. The receptor set was obtained from a human donor with chronic lymphocytic leukemia. The CDR3 runs from the conserved cysteine through the conserved F or W. A D gene is named only where the DNA matches it firmly. Size tells how often a clone was seen (once, few, many) or the class of an expanded clone, and some rows leave it out.

v_gene: TRBV11-2
j_gene: TRBJ2-1
abundance: once
d_gene: .
CDR3nt: TGTGCCAGCAGCTTCAATCACAATGAGCAGTTCTTC
CDR3aa: CASSFNHNEQFF

v_gene: TRBV6-5
j_gene: TRBJ2-5
abundance: .
d_gene: .
CDR3nt: TGTGCCAGCGGGTCGGGGGAGACCCAGTACTTC
CDR3aa: CASGSGETQYF

v_gene: TRBV28
j_gene: TRBJ2-5
abundance: .
d_gene: TRBD1
CDR3nt: TGTGCCAGCAGTGTACTCACAGGGGGGGAGACCCAGTACTTC
CDR3aa: CASSVLTGGETQYF

v_gene: TRBV6-6
j_gene: TRBJ2-5
abundance: .
d_gene: TRBD1
CDR3nt: TGTGCCAGCAGGACCGTGACAGGGCCACAAGAGACCCAGTACTTC
CDR3aa: CASRTVTGPQETQYF

v_gene: TRBV19
j_gene: TRBJ1-2
abundance: .
d_gene: .
CDR3nt: TGTGCCAGTAGTACGGACTCCTGGTTTGGCTACACCTTC
CDR3aa: CASSTDSWFGYTF

v_gene: TRBV27
j_gene: TRBJ2-3
abundance: few
d_gene: .
CDR3nt: TGTGCCAGCAGTTTATCGAAGGGCGCACGACCCACAGATACGCAGTATTTT
CDR3aa: CASSLSKGARPTDTQYF

v_gene: TRBV7-7
j_gene: TRBJ1-2
abundance: few
d_gene: .
CDR3nt: TGTGCTAGCAGCATGACCCGACAGGCGAGATACTACACCTTC
CDR3aa: CASSMTRQARYYTF

v_gene: TRBV7-7
j_gene: TRBJ2-3
abundance: .
d_gene: TRBD2
CDR3nt: TGTGCTAGCAGCGATTCCCCCGGACTAGCGGGATGGGCAGATACGCAGTATTTT
CDR3aa: CASSDSPGLAGWADTQYF

v_gene: TRBV4-3
j_gene: TRBJ2-3
abundance: few
d_gene: TRBD2
CDR3nt: TGCGCCAGCAGCCAAGGGACTAGCGGGAGATCAGATACGCAGTATTTT
CDR3aa: CASSQGTSGRSDTQYF

v_gene: TRBV2
j_gene: TRBJ2-2
abundance: .
d_gene: .
CDR3nt: TGTGCCAGCAGTGAATGGTGGGCTAGCCGCTCGAACACCGGGGAGCTGTTTTTT
CDR3aa: CASSEWWASRSNTGELFF

v_gene: TRBV15
j_gene: TRBJ2-3
abundance: .
d_gene: .
CDR3nt: TGTGCCACCAGCAGAGGTTCTACAGCGGACACAGATACGCAGTATTTT
CDR3aa: CATSRGSTADTDTQYF

v_gene: TRBV28
j_gene: TRBJ2-2
abundance: .
d_gene: .
CDR3nt: TGTGCCAGCAGACGTACAGGGTCCACCGGGGAGCTGTTTTTT
CDR3aa: CASRRTGSTGELFF

v_gene: TRBV2
j_gene: TRBJ2-2
abundance: .
d_gene: .
CDR3nt: TGTGCCAGCAGTGTGCAGGCTAGCTGGGGCGGGGAGCTGTTTTTT
CDR3aa: CASSVQASWGGELFF

v_gene: TRBV15
j_gene: TRBJ2-5
abundance: .
d_gene: TRBD2
CDR3nt: TGTGCCACCAGCAGAGATAGTAGCGGGGAAGAGACCCAGTACTTC
CDR3aa: CATSRDSSGEETQYF

v_gene: TRBV7-2
j_gene: TRBJ2-7
abundance: .
d_gene: .
CDR3nt: TGTGCCAGCAGCTTACTATCGTTCCAATCCTACGAGCAGTACTTC
CDR3aa: CASSLLSFQSYEQYF

v_gene: TRBV6-5
j_gene: TRBJ1-2
abundance: few
d_gene: TRBD1
CDR3nt: TGTGCCAGCAGTTACAGGGACAGGGGTGTCTATGGCTACACCTTC
CDR3aa: CASSYRDRGVYGYTF

v_gene: TRBV2
j_gene: TRBJ2-7
abundance: .
d_gene: TRBD1
CDR3nt: TGTGCCAGCAGTGAAAGGCTGCAGGGGGCCTACGAGCAGTACTTC
CDR3aa: CASSERLQGAYEQYF

v_gene: TRBV11-3
j_gene: TRBJ1-1
abundance: .
d_gene: TRBD1
CDR3nt: TGTGCCAGCAGCTTACAGGGGGGCACTGAAGCTTTCTTT
CDR3aa: CASSLQGGTEAFF

v_gene: TRBV6-6
j_gene: TRBJ1-1
abundance: .
d_gene: .
CDR3nt: TGTGCCAGCAGTTACTCAACGAGCACTGAAGCTTTCTTT
CDR3aa: CASSYSTSTEAFF

v_gene: TRBV25-1
j_gene: TRBJ2-2
abundance: .
d_gene: .
CDR3nt: TGTGCCAGCATGTCGGAAATCGTCACCGGGGAGCTGTTTTTT
CDR3aa: CASMSEIVTGELFF

v_gene: TRBV11-3
j_gene: TRBJ1-1
abundance: .
d_gene: .
CDR3nt: TGTGCCAGCAGCCAAACAGCGGGGAACACTGAAGCTTTCTTT
CDR3aa: CASSQTAGNTEAFF

v_gene: TRBV6-5
j_gene: TRBJ1-2
abundance: .
d_gene: .
CDR3nt: TGTGCCAGCAGTAAAACTCAACAGGGATTCTATGGCTACACCTTC
CDR3aa: CASSKTQQGFYGYTF

v_gene: TRBV11-2
j_gene: TRBJ2-1
abundance: .
d_gene: TRBD2
CDR3nt: TGTGCCAGCAGCGGACTAGCGGGAGCCCTCAATGAGCAGTTCTTC
CDR3aa: CASSGLAGALNEQFF

v_gene: TRBV18
j_gene: TRBJ2-1
abundance: .
d_gene: .
CDR3nt: TGTGCCAGCTCGTTACGAGGCGGGCAGGGGAACTACAATGAGCAGTTCTTC
CDR3aa: CASSLRGGQGNYNEQFF

v_gene: TRBV30
j_gene: TRBJ1-5
abundance: .
d_gene: .
CDR3nt: TGTGCCTGGAGTGAACCTATAGGGCAGCCCCAGCATTTT
CDR3aa: CAWSEPIGQPQHF

v_gene: TRBV28
j_gene: TRBJ2-5
abundance: .
d_gene: .
CDR3nt: TGTGCCAGCTGGGACTCCGGGGCAGAGACCCAGTACTTC
CDR3aa: CASWDSGAETQYF

v_gene: TRBV27
j_gene: TRBJ2-7
abundance: .
d_gene: .
CDR3nt: TGTGCCAGCAGTTTATGGACGCCAGGGCAGTCACCTTCCTACGAGCAGTACTTC
CDR3aa: CASSLWTPGQSPSYEQYF

v_gene: TRBV7-3
j_gene: TRBJ1-1
abundance: .
d_gene: TRBD1
CDR3nt: TGTGCCAGCAGCCCAGACAGGGGAAGTGTAAACACTGAAGCTTTCTTT
CDR3aa: CASSPDRGSVNTEAFF

v_gene: TRBV30
j_gene: TRBJ2-7
abundance: .
d_gene: .
CDR3nt: TGTGCCTGGACCCCTGTTACAGGGTCCGAGCAGTACTTC
CDR3aa: CAWTPVTGSEQYF

v_gene: TRBV5-6
j_gene: TRBJ1-1
abundance: .
d_gene: .
CDR3nt: TGTGCCAGCAGCTTGAACGGGGGTGGTACTGAAGCTTTCTTT
CDR3aa: CASSLNGGGTEAFF

v_gene: TRBV7-9
j_gene: TRBJ1-1
abundance: once
d_gene: TRBD1
CDR3nt: TGTGCCAGCAGCCCCCGGTCACGAGAGGGGGCGGTCACTGAAGCTTTCTTT
CDR3aa: CASSPRSREGAVTEAFF

v_gene: TRBV7-9
j_gene: TRBJ1-4
abundance: .
d_gene: TRBD1
CDR3nt: TGTGCCAGCAGCGACAGGGGCGTTGAGGAAAAACTGTTTTTT
CDR3aa: CASSDRGVEEKLFF

v_gene: TRBV27
j_gene: TRBJ2-3
abundance: .
d_gene: TRBD1
CDR3nt: TGTGCCAGCAGTCCACGGACAGGGAACACAGATACGCAGTATTTT
CDR3aa: CASSPRTGNTDTQYF

v_gene: TRBV14
j_gene: TRBJ2-2
abundance: .
d_gene: .
CDR3nt: TGTGCCAGCAGCCAAGTCGTAGGCACCGGGGAGCTGTTTTTT
CDR3aa: CASSQVVGTGELFF

v_gene: TRBV5-1
j_gene: TRBJ1-2
abundance: few
d_gene: .
CDR3nt: TGCGCCAGCAGCTTGGACTATGGCTACACCTTC
CDR3aa: CASSLDYGYTF

v_gene: TRBV19
j_gene: TRBJ1-5
abundance: few
d_gene: TRBD1
CDR3nt: TGTGCCAGTAGTATTGGCAGGGGGAGCAATCAGCCCCAGCATTTT
CDR3aa: CASSIGRGSNQPQHF

v_gene: TRBV25-1
j_gene: TRBJ2-7
abundance: .
d_gene: .
CDR3nt: TGTGCCAGCAGTGATTCGGGACTCTCAGAGCAGTACTTC
CDR3aa: CASSDSGLSEQYF

v_gene: TRBV6-6
j_gene: TRBJ2-7
abundance: .
d_gene: TRBD1
CDR3nt: TGTGCCAGCAGTTACTTGGACAGGGACGGCGAGCAGTACTTC
CDR3aa: CASSYLDRDGEQYF

v_gene: TRBV11-1
j_gene: TRBJ2-1
abundance: .
d_gene: .
CDR3nt: TGTGCCAGCAGCTTAATGGGATCGGTCGATGAGCAGTTCTTC
CDR3aa: CASSLMGSVDEQFF

v_gene: TRBV11-3
j_gene: TRBJ2-7
abundance: once
d_gene: .
CDR3nt: TGTGCCAGCAGCTTGGACGGCGGCTCCTACGAGCAGTACTTC
CDR3aa: CASSLDGGSYEQYF

v_gene: TRBV6-5
j_gene: TRBJ2-5
abundance: .
d_gene: .
CDR3nt: TGTGCCAGCAGTTACTCGACAGGGGAGGGAGAGACCCAGTACTTC
CDR3aa: CASSYSTGEGETQYF

v_gene: TRBV6-5
j_gene: TRBJ1-1
abundance: .
d_gene: .
CDR3nt: TGTGCCAGCAGTTATACAGGGGAAGCTTTCTTT
CDR3aa: CASSYTGEAFF

v_gene: TRBV5-1
j_gene: TRBJ2-7
abundance: few
d_gene: .
CDR3nt: TGCGCCAGCAGCTTGGCCGCCAACTACGAGCAGTACTTC
CDR3aa: CASSLAANYEQYF

v_gene: TRBV30
j_gene: TRBJ2-1
abundance: many
d_gene: .
CDR3nt: TGTGCCTGGAGTTCCGGGTACAATGAGCAGTTCTTC
CDR3aa: CAWSSGYNEQFF

v_gene: TRBV11-3
j_gene: TRBJ1-3
abundance: .
d_gene: .
CDR3nt: TGTGCCAGCAGCTTAGAGACCGGGCCCATATATTTT
CDR3aa: CASSLETGPIYF

v_gene: TRBV29-1
j_gene: TRBJ2-5
abundance: .
d_gene: .
CDR3nt: TGCAGCGTTGCGCCCAGCGGAGAAGAGACCCAGTACTTC
CDR3aa: CSVAPSGEETQYF

v_gene: TRBV19
j_gene: TRBJ2-7
abundance: .
d_gene: .
CDR3nt: TGTGCCAGTAGTATACGAACAGCTCCATACGAGCAGTACTTC
CDR3aa: CASSIRTAPYEQYF

v_gene: TRBV7-9
j_gene: TRBJ2-7
abundance: few
d_gene: .
CDR3nt: TGTGCCAGCAGCCCCTGGGACTCACTAGAGCAGTACTTC
CDR3aa: CASSPWDSLEQYF

v_gene: TRBV9
j_gene: TRBJ2-2
abundance: .
d_gene: TRBD2
CDR3nt: TGTGCCAGCAGCGCGGCGGGGGGAACGAACACCGGGGAGCTGTTTTTT
CDR3aa: CASSAAGGTNTGELFF

v_gene: TRBV30
j_gene: TRBJ1-3
abundance: .
d_gene: .
CDR3nt: TGTGCCTGGAGTCCTGGACAGAACTCTGGAAACACCATATATTTT
CDR3aa: CAWSPGQNSGNTIYF

v_gene: TRBV5-1
j_gene: TRBJ2-2
abundance: .
d_gene: .
CDR3nt: TGCGCCAGCAGCGAACAGGGTGGCGGGGAGCTGTTTTTT
CDR3aa: CASSEQGGGELFF

v_gene: TRBV30
j_gene: TRBJ1-2
abundance: few
d_gene: TRBD1
CDR3nt: TGTGCCTGGAGTGTAATCCGGGACAGGAGCTCGGGGGATGGCTACACCTTC
CDR3aa: CAWSVIRDRSSGDGYTF

v_gene: TRBV29-1
j_gene: TRBJ2-6
abundance: .
d_gene: .
CDR3nt: TGCAGCGTACCGGGACACGGCTCTGGGGCCAACGTCCTGACTTTC
CDR3aa: CSVPGHGSGANVLTF

v_gene: TRBV19
j_gene: TRBJ2-1
abundance: .
d_gene: TRBD2
CDR3nt: TGTGCCAGTAGTATAGTTGGCGGGAGCTCCTACAATGAGCAGTTCTTC
CDR3aa: CASSIVGGSSYNEQFF